The TCR beta chain described here comes from a study of cytomegalovirus exposure and HLA in healthy donors. CDR3 length: 14 residues. Trimming cost V 8 bases and J 4 bases; bases outside gene matches: 7. The germline V gene has CDR1 MDHEN and CDR2 SYDVKM. The study ran its PCR with 60 Vbeta and 13 Jbeta primers. Assay used: immunoSEQ multiplex PCR; TCRdb lists only in-frame clones, some missing. Among 95,000 to 150,000 clones listed, 65% to 90% were seen once. The V gene is TRBV28, the J gene TRBJ1-2, with 10 bases lining up with TRBD1. The source is a young man in good health and CMV-seronegative. Sequencing used PBMCs. The CDR3 is CASRDRGRIYGYTF. In DNA form, the CDR3 reads TGTGCCAGCCGAGACAGGGGGCGCATCTATGGCTACACCTTC.